This T cell receptor (beta chain) derives from a study of T cell clusters in autoimmune cytopenias. Germline V CDR1 and CDR2: SGHRS, YFSETQ. This CDR3 comprises 16 residues. Tens of thousands of genome equivalents of blood DNA were amplified for TRB. One tube held mixed TRB-A and TRB-B primer pools for touch-down PCR. TCRdb re-called the multiplex PCR reads and shows each CDR3 protein once, DNA omitted. The listing contains 5,000 to 7,000 distinct CDR3 sequences. The sample was also reused in another study, on T cell repertoires in aging, cancer and after chemotherapy.

This sequence originates from a human donor in good health. The sample taken for sequencing was peripheral blood. This rearrangement joins TRBV5-1 to TRBJ2-1; checking the TCRdb D call of TRBD2 is not possible without DNA. The CDR3 loop is CASSVLAGGNYNEQFF.